A single T cell receptor beta chain is shown here with its context. The junction departs from germline at one end; a sequencing error may be responsible. Sorted populations comprised CD4+ and CD8+ T cells obtained from PBMCs. The data were obtained in a study of CD8+ T cells in alopecia areata. Sequencing relied on a cDNA template that was reverse transcribed from extracted RNA. Clones were sequenced by immunoSEQ multiplex PCR, and TCRdb holds only the in-frame ones, with some missing. This table holds a few hundred thousand clones, less than 80% found once. Looked up from germline, CDR1 is SSHAT and CDR2 is FNYEAQ (reference sequence). This CDR3 contains 12 residues.

The sequence was collected from a human donor with alopecia areata. The sequencing used CD4+ T cells sorted from blood, collected at week 0. The V and J genes are TRBV7-7 and TRBJ2-3; D unresolved. DNA for the CDR3: TGTGCTAGCAGCCCAAGCCGGGATACGCAGTATTTT. Translation gives CASSPSRDTQYF.